Listed below are T cell receptor beta chains from one sample, sequenced in a study of response to subunit inactivated influenza vaccine. TCRdb ran MiXCR on the RT-PCR reads and lists one entry per CDR3 protein. The sample lists about 570,000 distinct CDR3 sequences, around 11% occurring once. This sample was also put to use in a study of T cells expressing NK-cell markers.

The sequences come from PBMCs from blood, collected on the day of vaccination. Receptor source: a man over 45 who received an inactivated influenza vaccine. The CDR3 runs from the conserved cysteine through the conserved F or W. A D gene is named only where the DNA matches it firmly. Only part of the rows carry a size: once, few, many, or a class if the clone is expanded.

cdr3_nt	cdr3_aa	j_call	cdr3_length	clone_size	v_call	d_call
TGTGCCAGCAGCCTAGCTTCTGGGGCCCACACAGATACGCAGTATTTT	CASSLASGAHTDTQYF	TRBJ2-3	16	few	TRBV7-2	-
TGTGCCACCAGCGATCGAAGGGACCCCCAAGAGACCCAGTACTTC	CATSDRRDPQETQYF	TRBJ2-5	15	few	TRBV15	-
TGTGCCAGCAGTGAACAGGTTCTTTCCGCAGATACGCAGTATTTT	CASSEQVLSADTQYF	TRBJ2-3	15	-	TRBV12-3/TRBV12-4	-
TGTGCCAGCAGACCCTCCCGAGCTAGCCGAGAGACCCAGTACTTC	CASRPSRASRETQYF	TRBJ2-5	15	many	TRBV12-3/TRBV12-4	-
TGCAGTGCTAGTACGACATATGGCAATCAGCCCCAGCATTTT	CSASTTYGNQPQHF	TRBJ1-5	14	-	TRBV20-1	-
TGTGCCAGCACTGGACGGGGCCCGGGGTATGATCAGCCCCAGCATTTT	CASTGRGPGYDQPQHF	TRBJ1-5	16	-	TRBV6-2/TRBV6-3	-
TGTGCCAGCAGCAAACAGGTTTCTTGGACCGGGGAGCTGTTTTTT	CASSKQVSWTGELFF	TRBJ2-2	15	many	TRBV7-8	-
TGCGCCAGCAGCTTGGACGCCGCCGGGCAGTTCTTC	CASSLDAAGQFF	TRBJ2-1	12	few	TRBV5-1	-
TGCGCCAGCAGCCTAACGGGACAGGGGCGGAACACCATATATTTT	CASSLTGQGRNTIYF	TRBJ1-3	15	many	TRBV5-1	TRBD1
TGTGCCAGCAGCTTAGCTAACACAGGGAACCAGCCCCAGCATTTT	CASSLANTGNQPQHF	TRBJ1-5	15	-	TRBV7-2	-
TGTGCCAGCAGTTACGAGGCGTCCTATAATTCACCCCTCCACTTT	CASSYEASYNSPLHF	TRBJ1-6	15	few	TRBV6-5	-
TGCAGTGCTAGAGAGGACAGGGCCTTCTCCTACGAGCAGTACTTC	CSAREDRAFSYEQYF	TRBJ2-7	15	-	TRBV20-1	TRBD1
TGTGCCAGCAGCTTAGCGCCGTTGGGACAGGGGTCTGATACGCAGTATTTT	CASSLAPLGQGSDTQYF	TRBJ2-3	17	few	TRBV7-9	TRBD1
TGTGCCACCAGCAGAGTTCTAGCGGGAGCTGGCGGGGAGCTGTTTTTT	CATSRVLAGAGGELFF	TRBJ2-2	16	few	TRBV15	TRBD2
TGTGCCAGCAGCCCCCCGGGGGTAGGGTTACTGGAGACCCAGTACTTC	CASSPPGVGLLETQYF	TRBJ2-5	16	few	TRBV9	-
TGCGCCAGCAGCCAAGGCGGGACGGACTATGGCTACACCTTC	CASSQGGTDYGYTF	TRBJ1-2	14	-	TRBV4-3	-
TGTGCCAGCAGTTACTCGTACAGGAAGGAGACCCAGTACTTC	CASSYSYRKETQYF	TRBJ2-5	14	-	TRBV6-5	-
TGTGCCATCAGTGAGGTCCTCCTCACTGAAGCTTTCTTT	CAISEVLLTEAFF	TRBJ1-1	13	-	TRBV10-3	-
TGTGCCAGCAGTTACACAGGAAACTACGAGCAGTACTTC	CASSYTGNYEQYF	TRBJ2-7	13	-	TRBV6-5	-
TGTGCCAGCACCAACGGGCGGGACGCCTACAATGAGCAGTTCTTC	CASTNGRDAYNEQFF	TRBJ2-1	15	few	TRBV6-1	-
TGTGCCAGCAGCTTCGAATGGGACAGTACCTACGAGCAGTACTTC	CASSFEWDSTYEQYF	TRBJ2-7	15	-	TRBV11-2	TRBD1
TGTGCCAGCAGTTTAGTCCAGCGGGGGGAGGGGAGCACGCAGTATTTT	CASSLVQRGEGSTQYF	TRBJ2-3	16	many	TRBV12-3/TRBV12-4	TRBD2
TGTGCCAGCAGTTACTCAGGGTTTCCCTACGAGCAGTACTTC	CASSYSGFPYEQYF	TRBJ2-7	14	-	TRBV6-2/TRBV6-3	-
TGTGCCAGCAGCCCTTGGGCAGATACGCAGTATTTT	CASSPWADTQYF	TRBJ2-3	12	-	TRBV7-9	-
TGTGCCAGCTCCCATGAGACTCGCTCTGGGGCCAACGTCCTGACTTTC	CASSHETRSGANVLTF	TRBJ2-6	16	few	TRBV18	-
TGCAGTGCTAGAGACTCGTACACAGATACGCAGTATTTT	CSARDSYTDTQYF	TRBJ2-3	13	-	TRBV20-1	-
TGCGCCAGCAGCACAGGGAGCTCTGGAAACACCATATATTTT	CASSTGSSGNTIYF	TRBJ1-3	14	few	TRBV5-1	-
TGTGCCAGCAGTTCGGGACCTCGTGAACGGCTCTTT	CASSSGPRERLF	TRBJ1-1	12	-	TRBV12-3/TRBV12-4	-
TGTGCCAGCAGTTCGACTAGCGGATCAGCGCTTAACAATGAGCAGTTCTTC	CASSSTSGSALNNEQFF	TRBJ2-1	17	few	TRBV28	TRBD2
TGCAGCGTTGAAGATCGGGAGGGCCTATGGAATGAGCAGTTCTTC	CSVEDREGLWNEQFF	TRBJ2-1	15	-	TRBV29-1	TRBD2
TGCGCCAGCAGCCAAGGTTTGGGGGAGTTAAGCAATGAGCAGTTCTTC	CASSQGLGELSNEQFF	TRBJ2-1	16	few	TRBV4-1	-
TGTGCCAGCAGTTTATGGCAACCGGGGGCGAACGAGCAGTACTTC	CASSLWQPGANEQYF	TRBJ2-7	15	-	TRBV12-3/TRBV12-4	-
TGTGCCAGCAGTCACAGGACAGGGAGGTGGGATAGCTACACCTTC	CASSHRTGRWDSYTF	TRBJ1-2	15	few	TRBV6-5	TRBD1
TGTGCCAGCAGCGTAGCGCCAGGGGGCAACTATGGCTACACCTTC	CASSVAPGGNYGYTF	TRBJ1-2	15	-	TRBV9	TRBD1
TGTGCCTCGCAACGGCGGGGCTCCTACAATGAGCAGTTCTTC	CASQRRGSYNEQFF	TRBJ2-1	14	few	TRBV12-3/TRBV12-4	-
TGTGCCAGCTCAGTGGCCGGGGTTACCTACGAGCAGTACTTC	CASSVAGVTYEQYF	TRBJ2-7	14	-	TRBV18	-
TGCGCCAGCAGCTTACGGACAGGGGAGGATACGCAGTATTTT	CASSLRTGEDTQYF	TRBJ2-3	14	-	TRBV5-1	TRBD1
TGTGCCAGCAGCCGGCTAGGGGGCCATAACACCGGGGAGCTGTTTTTT	CASSRLGGHNTGELFF	TRBJ2-2	16	few	TRBV11-1	TRBD1
TGTGCCAGCAGCTCCCTGGCCTCAGATACGCAGTATTTT	CASSSLASDTQYF	TRBJ2-3	13	many	TRBV7-2	-
TGCAGTACGAGACAGTCATCTAATGAAAAACTGTTTTTT	CSTRQSSNEKLFF	TRBJ1-4	13	-	TRBV20-1	-
TGTGCTAGCAGCTTAGGGCCCGGCGGGGAGCTGTTTTTT	CASSLGPGGELFF	TRBJ2-2	13	-	TRBV7-7	-
TGTGCCACCAGCAGACTTACCACAGATACGCAGTATTTT	CATSRLTTDTQYF	TRBJ2-3	13	-	TRBV15	-
TGTGCCAGCAGCAAAGATGGGCTTAATGAAAAACTGTTTTTT	CASSKDGLNEKLFF	TRBJ1-4	14	-	TRBV21-1	-
TGTGCCAGCAGCGTACAGCAAGTAAGAGGGGAGACCCAGTACTTC	CASSVQQVRGETQYF	TRBJ2-5	15	few	TRBV9	-
TGCGCCAGCAGCCAAGATACCGCAGTCGGTGAAAAACTGTTTTTT	CASSQDTAVGEKLFF	TRBJ1-4	15	few	TRBV4-1	-
TGTGCCAGCAGGGGACTAGCGGGGTGGGAGCAGTACTTC	CASRGLAGWEQYF	TRBJ2-7	13	few	TRBV27	TRBD2
TGTGCCAGCAGTGAAGGGACTAGCGGGAGCGATGAGCAGTTCTTC	CASSEGTSGSDEQFF	TRBJ2-1	15	-	TRBV6-1	TRBD2
TGTGCCAGCAGCGTAGATGGTGAAACTGAAGCTTTCTTT	CASSVDGETEAFF	TRBJ1-1	13	many	TRBV9	-
TGCGCCAGCAGCCCTGACCCAAACTCTGGAAACACCATATATTTT	CASSPDPNSGNTIYF	TRBJ1-3	15	few	TRBV5-1	-
TGTGCCAGCAGTGAGCGAGTCAGCCCTCAGCCCCAGCATTTT	CASSERVSPQPQHF	TRBJ1-5	14	-	TRBV6-1	-
TGTGCCAGCAGTGACCTGACCCTCGCTGAAGCTTTCTTT	CASSDLTLAEAFF	TRBJ1-1	13	few	TRBV27	-
TGTGCCAGCAAACCGACAGTTAGCAATCAGCCCCAGCATTTT	CASKPTVSNQPQHF	TRBJ1-5	14	few	TRBV6-1	-